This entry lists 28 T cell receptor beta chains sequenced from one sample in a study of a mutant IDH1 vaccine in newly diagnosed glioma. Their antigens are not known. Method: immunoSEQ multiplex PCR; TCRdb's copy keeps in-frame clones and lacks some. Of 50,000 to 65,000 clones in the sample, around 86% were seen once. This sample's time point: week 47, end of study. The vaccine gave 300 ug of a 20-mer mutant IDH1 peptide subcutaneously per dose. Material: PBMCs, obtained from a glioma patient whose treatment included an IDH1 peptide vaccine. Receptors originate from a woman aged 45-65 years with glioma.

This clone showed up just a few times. The CDR3 DNA sequence: TGTGCCAGCAGTTATCGTTCCGGGCGAGGCACTGAAGCTTTCTTT. As protein: CASSYRSGRGTEAFF. The chain combines TRBV6-6 with TRBJ1-1; no definite D call. The CDR3 has 15 amino acids. Germline CDR1 reads MNHNY; CDR2 reads SVGAGI (reference sequence). The germline V and J ends were trimmed by 3 bases and 4 bases, with 15 bases remaining between them.

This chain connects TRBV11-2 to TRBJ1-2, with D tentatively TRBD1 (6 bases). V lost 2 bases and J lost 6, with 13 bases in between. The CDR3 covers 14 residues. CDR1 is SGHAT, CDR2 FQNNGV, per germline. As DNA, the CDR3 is TGTGCCAGCAGCTTAAACAGGGTGGCTCATGGCTACACCTTC. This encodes CASSLNRVAHGYTF. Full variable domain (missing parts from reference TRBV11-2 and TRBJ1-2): EAGVAQSPRYKIIEKRQSVAFWCNPISGHATLYWYQQILGQGPKLLIQFQNNGVVDDSQLPKDRFSAERLKGVDSTLKIQPAKLEDSAVYLCASSLNRVAHGYTFGSGTRLTVV.

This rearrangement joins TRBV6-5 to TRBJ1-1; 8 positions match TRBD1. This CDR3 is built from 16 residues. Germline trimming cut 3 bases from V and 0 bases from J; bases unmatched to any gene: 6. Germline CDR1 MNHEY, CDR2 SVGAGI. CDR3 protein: CASSYKSRGLNTEAFF. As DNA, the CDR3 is TGTGCCAGCAGTTATAAATCCAGGGGGCTGAACACTGAAGCTTTCTTT.

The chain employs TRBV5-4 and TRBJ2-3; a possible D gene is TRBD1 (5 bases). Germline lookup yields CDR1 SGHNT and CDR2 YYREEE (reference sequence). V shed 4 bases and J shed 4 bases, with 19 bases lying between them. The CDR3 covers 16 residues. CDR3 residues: CASSPSLGRESDTQYF. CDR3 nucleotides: TGTGCCAGCAGCCCAAGCCTGGGCAGGGAATCAGATACGCAGTATTTT.

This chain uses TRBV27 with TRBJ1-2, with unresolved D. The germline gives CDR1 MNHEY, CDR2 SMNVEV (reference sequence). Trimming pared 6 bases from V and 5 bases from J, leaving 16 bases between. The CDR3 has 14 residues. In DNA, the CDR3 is TGTGCCAGCAGCCTTCGGGGTTTAAAATATGGCTACACCTTC. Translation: CASSLRGLKYGYTF.

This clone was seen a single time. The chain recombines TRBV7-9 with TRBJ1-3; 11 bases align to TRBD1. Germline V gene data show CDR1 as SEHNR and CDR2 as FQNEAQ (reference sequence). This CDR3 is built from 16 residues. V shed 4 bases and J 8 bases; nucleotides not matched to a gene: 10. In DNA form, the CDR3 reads TGTGCCAGCAGCTCAGGGGACAGGGGGTCCTCGGACACCATATATTTT. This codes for CASSSGDRGSSDTIYF.

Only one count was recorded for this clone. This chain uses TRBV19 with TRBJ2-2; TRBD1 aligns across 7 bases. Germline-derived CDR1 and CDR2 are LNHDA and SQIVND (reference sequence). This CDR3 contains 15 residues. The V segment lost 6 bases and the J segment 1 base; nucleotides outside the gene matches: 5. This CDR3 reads CASSRQGENTGELFF. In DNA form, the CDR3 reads TGTGCCAGTAGCCGGCAGGGGGAGAACACCGGGGAGCTGTTTTTT.

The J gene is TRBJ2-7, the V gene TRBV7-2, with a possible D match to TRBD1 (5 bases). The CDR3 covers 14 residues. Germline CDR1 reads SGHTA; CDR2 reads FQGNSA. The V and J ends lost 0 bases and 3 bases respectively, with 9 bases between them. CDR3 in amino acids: CASSLAQGVYEQYF. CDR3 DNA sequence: TGTGCCAGCAGCTTAGCCCAGGGCGTCTACGAGCAGTACTTC.

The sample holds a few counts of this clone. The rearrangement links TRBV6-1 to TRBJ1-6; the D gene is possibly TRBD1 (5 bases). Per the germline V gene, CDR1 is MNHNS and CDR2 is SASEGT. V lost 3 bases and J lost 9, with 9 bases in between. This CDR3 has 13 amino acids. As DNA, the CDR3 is TGTGCCAGCAGTGATGGGGCCCGTTCACCCCTCCACTTT. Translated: CASSDGARSPLHF.

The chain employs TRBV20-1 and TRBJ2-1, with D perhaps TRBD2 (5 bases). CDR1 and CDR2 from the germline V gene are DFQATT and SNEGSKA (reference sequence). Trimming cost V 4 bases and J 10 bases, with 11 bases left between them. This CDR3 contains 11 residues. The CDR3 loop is CSAKPLDEQFF. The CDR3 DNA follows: TGCAGTGCTAAACCACTAGACGAGCAGTTCTTC.

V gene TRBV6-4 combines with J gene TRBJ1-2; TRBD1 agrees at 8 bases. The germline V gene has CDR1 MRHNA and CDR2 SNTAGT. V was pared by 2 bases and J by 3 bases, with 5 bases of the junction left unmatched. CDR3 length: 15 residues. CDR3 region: CASSDPRTGYYGYTF. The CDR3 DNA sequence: TGTGCCAGCAGTGACCCGCGGACAGGGTACTATGGCTACACCTTC.

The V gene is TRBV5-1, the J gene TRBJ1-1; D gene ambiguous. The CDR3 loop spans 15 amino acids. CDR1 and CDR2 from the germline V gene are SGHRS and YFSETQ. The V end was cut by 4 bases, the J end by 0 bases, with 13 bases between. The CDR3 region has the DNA TGCGCCAGCAGCCCCTCGGCCAGGTTGAACACTGAAGCTTTCTTT. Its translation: CASSPSARLNTEAFF.

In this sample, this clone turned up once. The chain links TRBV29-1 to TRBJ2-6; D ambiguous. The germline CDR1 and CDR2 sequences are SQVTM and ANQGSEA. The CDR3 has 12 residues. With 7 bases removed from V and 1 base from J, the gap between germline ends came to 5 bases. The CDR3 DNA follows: TGCAGCGGAGTATCTGGGGCCAACGTCCTGACTTTC. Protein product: CSGVSGANVLTF.

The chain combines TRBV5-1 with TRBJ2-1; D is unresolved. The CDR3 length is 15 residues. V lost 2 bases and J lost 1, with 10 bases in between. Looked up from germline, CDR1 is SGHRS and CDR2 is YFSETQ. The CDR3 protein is CASSLTGESYNEQFF. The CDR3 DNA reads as TGCGCCAGCAGCTTAACTGGGGAATCCTACAATGAGCAGTTCTTC.

The CDR3 DNA reads as TGTGCCAGCAGTCGACAGGTTTTCACTGAAGCTTTCTTT. This codes for CASSRQVFTEAFF. The rearrangement joins TRBV6-5 to TRBJ1-1; the D gene is possibly TRBD1 (6 bases). This CDR3 is 13 amino acids long. Looked up from germline, CDR1 is MNHEY and CDR2 is SVGAGI. V shed 5 bases and J shed 4 bases, with 11 bases lying between them.

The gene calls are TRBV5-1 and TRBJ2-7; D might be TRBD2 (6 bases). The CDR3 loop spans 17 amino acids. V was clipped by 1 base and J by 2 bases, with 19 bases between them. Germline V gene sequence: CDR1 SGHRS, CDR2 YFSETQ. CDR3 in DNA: TGCGCCAGCAGCTTGAGTTTTGCGGGGTCTCGGACCTACGAGCAGTACTTC. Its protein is CASSLSFAGSRTYEQYF.

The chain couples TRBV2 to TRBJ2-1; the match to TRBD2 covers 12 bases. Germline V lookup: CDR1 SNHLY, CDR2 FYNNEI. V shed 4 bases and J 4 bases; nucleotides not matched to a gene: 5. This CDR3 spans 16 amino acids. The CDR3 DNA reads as TGTGCCAGCAGTGGGGTGGGGACTAGCGGGTACAATGAGCAGTTCTTC. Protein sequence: CASSGVGTSGYNEQFF.

The CDR3 is CAISEQGANGYTF. CDR3 sequence (DNA): TGTGCCATCAGTGAACAGGGGGCAAATGGCTACACCTTC. The V call is TRBV10-3, the J call TRBJ1-2; 9 bases map to TRBD1. The junction had 2 bases not matched to a gene; V was cut back by 3 bases and J by 6 bases. Germline assignment: CDR1 ENHRY and CDR2 SYGVKD. The CDR3 is made up of 13 amino acids.

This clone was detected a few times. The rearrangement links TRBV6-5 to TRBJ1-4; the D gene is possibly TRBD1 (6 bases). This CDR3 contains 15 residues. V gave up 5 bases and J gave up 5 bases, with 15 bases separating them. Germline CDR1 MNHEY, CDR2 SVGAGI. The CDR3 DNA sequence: TGTGCCAGCAGTCTGGGGGCGGGACTAAATGAAAAACTGTTTTTT. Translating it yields CASSLGAGLNEKLFF.

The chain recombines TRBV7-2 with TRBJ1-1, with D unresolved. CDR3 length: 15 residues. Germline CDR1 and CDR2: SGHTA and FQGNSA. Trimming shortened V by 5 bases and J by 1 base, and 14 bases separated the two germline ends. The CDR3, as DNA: TGTGCCAGCAGCACAGCAAGGCTACGGAACACTGAAGCTTTCTTT. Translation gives CASSTARLRNTEAFF.

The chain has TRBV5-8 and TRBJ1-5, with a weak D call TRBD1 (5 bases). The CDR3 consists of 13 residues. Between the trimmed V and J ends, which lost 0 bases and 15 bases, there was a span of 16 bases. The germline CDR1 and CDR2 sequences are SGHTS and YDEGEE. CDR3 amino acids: CASSLESATRGHF. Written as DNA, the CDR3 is TGTGCCAGCAGCTTGGAGTCTGCAACTAGGGGGCATTTT.

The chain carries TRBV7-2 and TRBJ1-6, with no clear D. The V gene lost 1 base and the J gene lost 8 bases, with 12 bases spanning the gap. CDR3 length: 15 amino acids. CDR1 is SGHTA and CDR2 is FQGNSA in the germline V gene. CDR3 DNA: TGTGCCAGCAGCTTAGTACGGGGTATCGATTCACCCCTCCACTTT. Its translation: CASSLVRGIDSPLHF.

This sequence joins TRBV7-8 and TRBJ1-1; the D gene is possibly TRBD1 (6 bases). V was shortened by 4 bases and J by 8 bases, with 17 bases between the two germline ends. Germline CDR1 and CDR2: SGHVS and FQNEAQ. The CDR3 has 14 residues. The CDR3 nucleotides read TGTGCCAGCAGCTATCCCGGGGGGGGCGCAGAAGCTTTCTTT. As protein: CASSYPGGGAEAFF.

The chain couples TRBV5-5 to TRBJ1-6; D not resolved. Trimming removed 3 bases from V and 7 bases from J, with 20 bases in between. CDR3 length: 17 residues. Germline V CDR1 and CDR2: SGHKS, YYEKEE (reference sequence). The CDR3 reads CASSSTQWAGPNSPLHF. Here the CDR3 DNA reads TGTGCCAGCAGCTCCACACAATGGGCAGGACCAAATTCACCCCTCCACTTT.

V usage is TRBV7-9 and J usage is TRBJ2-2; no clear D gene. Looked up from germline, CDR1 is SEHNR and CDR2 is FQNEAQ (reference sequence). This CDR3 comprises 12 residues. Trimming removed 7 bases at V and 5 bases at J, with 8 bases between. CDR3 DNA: TGTGCCAGCATACCCTCTACCGGGGAGCTGTTTTTT. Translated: CASIPSTGELFF. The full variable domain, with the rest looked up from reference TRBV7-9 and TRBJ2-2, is DTGVSQNPRHKITKRGQNVTFRCDPISEHNRLYWYRQTLGQGPEFLTYFQNEAQLEKSRLLSDRFSAERPKGSFSTLEIQRTEQGDSAMYLCASIPSTGELFFGEGSRLTVL.

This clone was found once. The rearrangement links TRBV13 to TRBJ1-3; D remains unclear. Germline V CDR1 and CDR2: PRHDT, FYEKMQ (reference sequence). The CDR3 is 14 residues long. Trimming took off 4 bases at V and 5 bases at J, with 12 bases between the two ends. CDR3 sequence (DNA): TGTGCCAGCAGCTCCATGGGCAGCAGAAACACCATATATTTT. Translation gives CASSSMGSRNTIYF.

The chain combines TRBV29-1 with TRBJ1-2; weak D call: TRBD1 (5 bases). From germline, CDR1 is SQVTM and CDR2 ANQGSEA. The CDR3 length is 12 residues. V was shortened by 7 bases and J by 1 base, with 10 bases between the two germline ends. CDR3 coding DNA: TGCAGCGGGGTAGACAGTAACTATGGCTACACCTTC. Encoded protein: CSGVDSNYGYTF.

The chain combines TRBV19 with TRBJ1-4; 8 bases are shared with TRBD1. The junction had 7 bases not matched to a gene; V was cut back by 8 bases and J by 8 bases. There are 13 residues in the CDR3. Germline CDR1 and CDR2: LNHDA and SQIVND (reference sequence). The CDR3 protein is CASSDRGSEKLFF. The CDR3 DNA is TGTGCCAGTTCCGACAGGGGTTCGGAAAAACTGTTTTTT.